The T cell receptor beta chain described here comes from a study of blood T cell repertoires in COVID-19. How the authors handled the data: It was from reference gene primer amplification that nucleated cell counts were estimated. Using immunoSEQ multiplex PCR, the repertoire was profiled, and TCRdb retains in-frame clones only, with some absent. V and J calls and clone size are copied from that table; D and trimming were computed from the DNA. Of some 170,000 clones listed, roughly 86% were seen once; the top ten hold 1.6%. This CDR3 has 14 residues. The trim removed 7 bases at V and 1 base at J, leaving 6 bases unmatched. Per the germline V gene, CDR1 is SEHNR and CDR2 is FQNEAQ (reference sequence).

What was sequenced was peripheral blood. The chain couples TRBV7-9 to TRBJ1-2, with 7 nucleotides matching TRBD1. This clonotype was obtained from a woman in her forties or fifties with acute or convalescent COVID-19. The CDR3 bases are TGTGCCAGCACCTGGGACAGCCATAACTATGGCTACACCTTC. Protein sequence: CASTWDSHNYGYTF.